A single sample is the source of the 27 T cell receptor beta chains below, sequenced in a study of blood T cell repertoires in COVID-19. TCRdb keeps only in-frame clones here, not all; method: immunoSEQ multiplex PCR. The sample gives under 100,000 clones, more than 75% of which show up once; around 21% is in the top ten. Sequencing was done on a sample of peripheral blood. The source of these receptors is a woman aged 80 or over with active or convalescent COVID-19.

CDR3 amino acids: CAWSVKDRANYGYTF. CDR3 nucleotides: TGTGCCTGGAGTGTAAAGGACAGGGCTAACTATGGCTACACCTTC. The chain uses TRBV30 and TRBJ1-2; 8 bases line up with TRBD1. The J segment lost 0 bases and the V segment lost 0 bases, leaving 3 bases of the junction unmatched. Germline lookup yields CDR1 GTSNPN and CDR2 SVGIG (reference sequence). The CDR3 is made up of 15 amino acids.

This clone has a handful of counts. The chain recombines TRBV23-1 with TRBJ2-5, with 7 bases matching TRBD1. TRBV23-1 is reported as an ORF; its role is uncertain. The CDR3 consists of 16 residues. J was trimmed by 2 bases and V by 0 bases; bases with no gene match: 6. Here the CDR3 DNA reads TGCGCCAGCAGTCAATCACGAACAGGGGCTCAAGAGACCCAGTACTTC. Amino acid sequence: CASSQSRTGAQETQYF.

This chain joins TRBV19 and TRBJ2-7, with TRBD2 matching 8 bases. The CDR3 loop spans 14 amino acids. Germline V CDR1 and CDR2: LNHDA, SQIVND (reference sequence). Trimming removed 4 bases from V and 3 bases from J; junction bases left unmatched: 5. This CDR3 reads CASSSGGTSYEQYF. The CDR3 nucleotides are TGTGCCAGTAGTAGTGGAGGGACTAGCTACGAGCAGTACTTC.

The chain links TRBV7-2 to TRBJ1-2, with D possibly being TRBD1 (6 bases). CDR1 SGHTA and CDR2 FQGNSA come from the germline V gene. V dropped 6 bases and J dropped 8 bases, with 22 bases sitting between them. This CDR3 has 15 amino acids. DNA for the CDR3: TGTGCCAGCAGTCTACCTCAACAGGGCACGTACGGCTACACCTTC. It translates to CASSLPQQGTYGYTF. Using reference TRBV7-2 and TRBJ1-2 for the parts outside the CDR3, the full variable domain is GAGVSQSPSNKVTEKGKDVELRCDPISGHTALYWYRQSLGQGLEFLIYFQGNSAPDKSGLPSDRFSAERTGGSVSTLTIQRTQQEDSAVYLCASSLPQQGTYGYTFGSGTRLTVV.

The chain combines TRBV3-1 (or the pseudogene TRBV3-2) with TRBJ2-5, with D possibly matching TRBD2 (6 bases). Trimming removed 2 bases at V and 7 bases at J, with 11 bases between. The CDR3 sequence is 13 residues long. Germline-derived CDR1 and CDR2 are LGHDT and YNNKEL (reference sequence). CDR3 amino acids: CASSQPGSGTQYF. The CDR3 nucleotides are TGTGCCAGCAGCCAACCCGGGAGTGGGACCCAGTACTTC.

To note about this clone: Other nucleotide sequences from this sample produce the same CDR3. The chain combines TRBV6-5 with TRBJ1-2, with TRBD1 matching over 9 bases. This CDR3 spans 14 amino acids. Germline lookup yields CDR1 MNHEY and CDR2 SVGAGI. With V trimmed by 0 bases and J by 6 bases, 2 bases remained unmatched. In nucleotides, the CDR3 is TGTGCCAGCAGTTACTCAGGACAGGGGAATGGCTACACCTTC. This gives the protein CASSYSGQGNGYTF.

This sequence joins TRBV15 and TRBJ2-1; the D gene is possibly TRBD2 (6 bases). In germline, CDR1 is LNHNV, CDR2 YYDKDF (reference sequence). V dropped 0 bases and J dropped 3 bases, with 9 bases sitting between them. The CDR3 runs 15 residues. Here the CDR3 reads CATSRDGGSYNEQFF. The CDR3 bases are TGTGCCACCAGCAGAGATGGGGGGAGCTACAATGAGCAGTTCTTC.

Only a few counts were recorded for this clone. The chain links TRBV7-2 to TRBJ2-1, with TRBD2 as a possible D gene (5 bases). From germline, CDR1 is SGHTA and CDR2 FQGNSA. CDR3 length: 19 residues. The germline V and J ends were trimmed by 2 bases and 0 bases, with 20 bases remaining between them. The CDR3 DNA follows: TGTGCCAGCAGCTTAAAGGGAGACTCCCTAGAGAGCTCCTACAATGAGCAGTTCTTC. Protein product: CASSLKGDSLESSYNEQFF.

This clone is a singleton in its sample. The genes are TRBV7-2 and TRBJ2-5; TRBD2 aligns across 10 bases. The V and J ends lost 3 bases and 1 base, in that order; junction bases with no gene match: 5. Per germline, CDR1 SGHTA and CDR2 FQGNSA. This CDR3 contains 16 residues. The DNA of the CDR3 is TGTGCCAGCAGCTTTAGCGGGGGGACCCGCCAAGAGACCCAGTACTTC. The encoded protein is CASSFSGGTRQETQYF.

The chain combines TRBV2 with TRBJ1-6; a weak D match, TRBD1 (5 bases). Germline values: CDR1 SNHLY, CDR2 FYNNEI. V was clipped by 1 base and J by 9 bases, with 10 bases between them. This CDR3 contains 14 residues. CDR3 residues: CASSEDRTFSPLHF. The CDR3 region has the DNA TGTGCCAGCAGTGAAGACAGGACCTTTTCACCCCTCCACTTT.

CDR3 DNA sequence: TGTGCCAGCTCACCCTCTTCAGCGGGGAATGAGCAGTTCTTC. This translates into CASSPSSAGNEQFF. The chain combines TRBV18 with TRBJ2-1; TRBD2 matches at 7 bases. Germline V gene lookup returns CDR1 KGHSH and CDR2 LQKENI. The CDR3 has 14 amino acids. With 3 bases clipped from V and 7 bases from J, the junction kept 6 bases outside the gene matches.

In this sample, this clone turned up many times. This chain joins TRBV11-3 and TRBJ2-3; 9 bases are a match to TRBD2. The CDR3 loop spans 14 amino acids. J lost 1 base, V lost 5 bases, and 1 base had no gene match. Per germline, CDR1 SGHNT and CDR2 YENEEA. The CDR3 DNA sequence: TGTGCCAGCAGCGAGCGGGGGGGCACAGATACGCAGTATTTT. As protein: CASSERGGTDTQYF.

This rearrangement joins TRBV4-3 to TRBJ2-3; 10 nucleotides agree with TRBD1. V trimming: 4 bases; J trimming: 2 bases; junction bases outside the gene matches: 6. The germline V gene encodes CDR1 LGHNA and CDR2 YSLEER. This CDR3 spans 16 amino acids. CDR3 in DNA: TGCGCCAGCAGCCCCCTAGGACAGGGGGACACAGATACGCAGTATTTT. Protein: CASSPLGQGDTDTQYF.

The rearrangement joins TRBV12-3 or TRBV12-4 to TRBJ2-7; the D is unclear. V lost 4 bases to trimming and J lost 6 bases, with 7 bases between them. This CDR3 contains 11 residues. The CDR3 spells CASSSSFEQYF. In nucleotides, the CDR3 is TGTGCCAGCAGTTCGAGCTTCGAGCAGTACTTC.

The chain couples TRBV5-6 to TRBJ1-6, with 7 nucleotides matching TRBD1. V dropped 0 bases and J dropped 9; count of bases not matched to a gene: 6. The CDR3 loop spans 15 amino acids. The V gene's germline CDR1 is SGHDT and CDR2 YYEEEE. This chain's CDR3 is CASSLGDSITSPLHF. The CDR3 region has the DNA TGTGCCAGCAGCTTGGGGGACAGTATCACTTCACCCCTCCACTTT.

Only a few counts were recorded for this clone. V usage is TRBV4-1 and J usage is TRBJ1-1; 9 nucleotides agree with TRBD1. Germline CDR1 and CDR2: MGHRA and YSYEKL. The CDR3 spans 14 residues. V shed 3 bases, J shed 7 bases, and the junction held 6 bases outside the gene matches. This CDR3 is CASSQPGQGYEAFF. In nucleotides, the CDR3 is TGCGCCAGCAGCCAGCCGGGACAGGGATATGAAGCTTTCTTT.

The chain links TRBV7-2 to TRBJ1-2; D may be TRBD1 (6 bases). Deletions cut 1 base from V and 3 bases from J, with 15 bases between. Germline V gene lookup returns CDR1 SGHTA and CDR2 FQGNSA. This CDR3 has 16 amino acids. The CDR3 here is CASSLGPPGGHYGYTF. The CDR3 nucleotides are TGTGCCAGCAGCTTAGGGCCCCCGGGGGGCCACTATGGCTACACCTTC.

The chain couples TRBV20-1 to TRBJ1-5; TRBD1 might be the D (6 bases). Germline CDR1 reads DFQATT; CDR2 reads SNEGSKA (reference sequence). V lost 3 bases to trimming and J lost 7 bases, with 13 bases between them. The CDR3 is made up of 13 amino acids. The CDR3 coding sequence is TGCAGTGCTAGTTTGCCAGGGGAACAGCCCCAGCATTTT. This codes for CSASLPGEQPQHF.

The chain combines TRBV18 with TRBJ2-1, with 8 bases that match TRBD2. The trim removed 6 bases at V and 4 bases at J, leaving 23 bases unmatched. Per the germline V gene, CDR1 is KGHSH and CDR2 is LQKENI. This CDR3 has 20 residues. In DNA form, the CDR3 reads TGTGCCAGCTCTTCTGAACCCCCACTACTACTAGCGGTGGGGTACAATGAGCAGTTCTTC. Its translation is CASSSEPPLLLAVGYNEQFF.

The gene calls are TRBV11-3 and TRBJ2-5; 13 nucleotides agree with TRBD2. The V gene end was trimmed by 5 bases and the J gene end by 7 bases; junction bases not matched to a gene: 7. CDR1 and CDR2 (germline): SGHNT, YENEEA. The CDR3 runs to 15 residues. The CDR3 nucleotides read TGTGCCAGCAGCCAGGGACTAGCGGGGACCGGGACCCAGTACTTC. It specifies CASSQGLAGTGTQYF.

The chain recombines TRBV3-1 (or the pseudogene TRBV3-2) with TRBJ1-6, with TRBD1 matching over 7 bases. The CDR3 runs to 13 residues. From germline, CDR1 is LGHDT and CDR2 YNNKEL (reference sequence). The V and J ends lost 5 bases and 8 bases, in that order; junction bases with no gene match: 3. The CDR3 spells CASSEDRYSPLHF. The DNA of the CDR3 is TGTGCCAGCAGCGAGGACAGGTATTCACCCCTCCACTTT.

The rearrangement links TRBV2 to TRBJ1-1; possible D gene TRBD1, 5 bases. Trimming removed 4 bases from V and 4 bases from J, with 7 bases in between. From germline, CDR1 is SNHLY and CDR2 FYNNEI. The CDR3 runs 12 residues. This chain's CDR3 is CASSVGGTEAFF. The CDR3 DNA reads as TGTGCCAGCAGTGTCGGGGGCACTGAAGCTTTCTTT.

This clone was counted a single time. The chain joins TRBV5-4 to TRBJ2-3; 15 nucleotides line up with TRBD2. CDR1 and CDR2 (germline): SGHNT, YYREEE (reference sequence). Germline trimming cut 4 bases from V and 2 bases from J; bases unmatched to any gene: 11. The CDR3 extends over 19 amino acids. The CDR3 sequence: CASSPSGTSGGMITDTQYF. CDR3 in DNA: TGTGCCAGCAGCCCCTCCGGGACTAGCGGGGGGATGATCACAGATACGCAGTATTTT.

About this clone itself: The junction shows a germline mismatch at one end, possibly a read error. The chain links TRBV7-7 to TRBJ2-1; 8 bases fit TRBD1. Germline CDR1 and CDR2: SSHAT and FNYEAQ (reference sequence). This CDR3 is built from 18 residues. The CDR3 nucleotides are TGTGCTAGCAGCATACGACCCCCCGGACAGGGCACCTACAATGAGCAGTTCTTC. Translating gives CASSIRPPGQGTYNEQFF.

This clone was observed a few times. The CDR3 DNA sequence: TGTGCCAGCAGTCCACCGGGGAGAGGAAACACCATATATTTT. It encodes CASSPPGRGNTIYF. This rearrangement joins TRBV6-5 to TRBJ1-3; D gene ambiguous. V was trimmed by 5 bases and J by 4 bases, leaving 12 bases between them. The CDR3 length is 14 residues. From germline, CDR1 is MNHEY and CDR2 SVGAGI.

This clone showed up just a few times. The CDR3 sequence is CASSLGTRTPEQFF. In DNA form, the CDR3 reads TGTGCCAGCAGTTTAGGGACTAGAACCCCTGAGCAGTTCTTC. The chain links TRBV27 to TRBJ2-1; TRBD2 agrees at 8 bases. V was pared by 2 bases and J by 9 bases, with 6 bases of the junction left unmatched. Germline V CDR1 and CDR2: MNHEY, SMNVEV (reference sequence). The CDR3 has 14 residues.

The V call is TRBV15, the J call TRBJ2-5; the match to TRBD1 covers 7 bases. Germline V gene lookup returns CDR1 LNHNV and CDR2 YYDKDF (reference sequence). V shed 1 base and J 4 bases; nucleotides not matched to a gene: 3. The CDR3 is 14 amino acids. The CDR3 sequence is CATSRADRAETQYF. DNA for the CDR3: TGTGCCACCAGCAGAGCCGACAGGGCAGAGACCCAGTACTTC.